Each of the 20 T cell receptor beta chains below was sequenced from the same sample in a study of OX40 agonist ivuxolimab in advanced cancers. Library construction relied on the immunoSEQ multiplex PCR assay. Imported from immuneACCESS, the table was reduced by TCRdb to in-frame sequences with V and J called. These copies leave out some clones; in studies compared against another copy, an unresolved V gene accounts for under half, and the cause of the remainder is not known. The sample includes approximately 67,000 clones, with more than 70% observed a single time. The top ten constitute 7% to 9.5% of the sample. This specimen consisted of CD4+ or CD8+ T cells sorted from blood, obtained in a trial of the OX40 agonist ivuxolimab. These receptors came from an adult with an advanced solid tumor such as melanoma, head and neck, liver or kidney cancer.

This sequence joins TRBV4-2 and TRBJ2-1; D possibly uses TRBD1 or TRBD2 (5 bases each). The CDR3 has 16 residues. The V gene's germline CDR1 is LGHNA and CDR2 YNFKEQ. V was clipped by 4 bases and J by 5 bases, with 18 bases between them. The CDR3 spells CASSPSMGESNNEQFF. The CDR3 DNA sequence: TGTGCCAGCAGCCCTTCGATGGGGGAAAGTAACAATGAGCAGTTCTTC.

J is TRBJ1-2 and V is TRBV18; a weak D match, TRBD1 (5 bases). Germline V CDR1 and CDR2: KGHSH, LQKENI. Trimming removed 6 bases from V and 3 bases from J, with 14 bases in between. The CDR3 is 14 residues long. Written as DNA, the CDR3 is TGTGCCAGCTCCCCCGGGGGTACTTACTATGGCTACACCTTC. Translated: CASSPGGTYYGYTF.

This clone has only a few counts. The chain links TRBV19 to TRBJ1-5; D remains ambiguous. CDR1 is LNHDA, CDR2 SQIVND, per germline (reference sequence). V lost 5 bases, J lost 3 bases, and 8 bases lay in between. This CDR3 comprises 13 residues. CDR3 region: CASSSGFNQPQHF. The CDR3 DNA is TGTGCCAGTAGTTCGGGGTTCAATCAGCCCCAGCATTTT. Full variable domain (missing parts from reference TRBV19 and TRBJ1-5): DGGITQSPKYLFRKEGQNVTLSCEQNLNHDAMYWYRQDPGQGLRLIYYSQIVNDFQKGDIAEGYSVSREKKESFPLTVTSAQKNPTAFYLCASSSGFNQPQHFGDGTRLSIL.

This sequence joins TRBV5-4 and TRBJ2-3, with 7 bases matching TRBD2. V dropped 5 bases and J dropped 2; count of bases not matched to a gene: 8. Germline CDR1 is SGHNT and CDR2 is YYREEE (reference sequence). CDR3 length: 15 amino acids. The CDR3 DNA sequence: TGTGCCAGCAGTTCTCGGACTAGTCCCACAGATACGCAGTATTTT. Residues: CASSSRTSPTDTQYF.

V and J are TRBV2 and TRBJ2-5; no clear D. The CDR3 contains 14 residues. V lost 5 bases and J lost 0, with 10 bases in between. The germline V gene encodes CDR1 SNHLY and CDR2 FYNNEI. This chain's CDR3 is CASSLTENQETQYF. DNA of the CDR3: TGTGCCAGCAGTTTAACAGAAAACCAAGAGACCCAGTACTTC.

V gene TRBV28 combines with J gene TRBJ1-3; possibly TRBD1 for D (6 bases). Per the germline V gene, CDR1 is MDHEN and CDR2 is SYDVKM. The CDR3 has 16 amino acids. The V and J ends lost 4 bases and 2 bases respectively, with 15 bases between them. In DNA form, the CDR3 reads TGTGCCAGCAGTTCCCGGACAGCGCGGACTGGAAACACCATATATTTT. Amino acid sequence: CASSSRTARTGNTIYF.

In this sample, this clone turned up once. The J gene is TRBJ2-6, the V gene TRBV7-3, with a weak D call TRBD1 (6 bases). Germline CDR1 and CDR2: SGHTA and FQGTGA. The germline V and J ends were trimmed by 4 bases and 2 bases, with 9 bases remaining between them. The CDR3 runs to 15 residues. In DNA form, the CDR3 reads TGTGCCAGCAGCTATACAGGGCCTGGGGCCAACGTCCTGACTTTC. Encoded protein: CASSYTGPGANVLTF. The whole variable domain, remainder taken from reference TRBV7-3 and TRBJ2-6, is GAGVSQTPSNKVTEKGKYVELRCDPISGHTALYWYRQSLGQGPEFLIYFQGTGAADDSGLPNDRFFAVRPEGSVSTLKIQRTERGDSAVYLCASSYTGPGANVLTFGAGSRLTVL.

V and J are TRBV5-1 and TRBJ1-4; D gene unclear. The ends were cut back, 4 bases at V and 8 bases at J, with 18 bases in the middle. This CDR3 is built from 15 residues. Per germline, CDR1 SGHRS and CDR2 YFSETQ. The CDR3, as DNA: TGCGCCAGCAGCCCGGGGAGCCCCACAGAGGAAAAACTGTTTTTT. It specifies CASSPGSPTEEKLFF.

V usage is TRBV6-6 and J usage is TRBJ2-7; D may correspond to TRBD1 or TRBD2 (5 bases each). Per germline, CDR1 MNHNY and CDR2 SVGAGI (reference sequence). V dropped 8 bases and J dropped 3 bases, with 11 bases sitting between them. The CDR3 has 12 residues. The CDR3 DNA sequence: TGTGCCAGCTGGGGGAATGACTACGAGCAGTACTTC. Translated: CASWGNDYEQYF.

The V and J genes are TRBV7-2 and TRBJ2-1; 7 nucleotides align to TRBD1. There are 15 residues in the CDR3. CDR1 and CDR2 from the germline V gene are SGHTA and FQGNSA. V was pared by 1 base and J by 9 bases, with 9 bases of the junction left unmatched. For the CDR3, the DNA is TGTGCCAGCAGCTTAGAATCGGCAGGGGGTGGTGAGCAGTTCTTC. It yields the protein CASSLESAGGGEQFF.

The rearrangement joins TRBV4-1 to TRBJ2-2, with 12 nucleotides matching TRBD2. Losses at the gene ends were 4 bases for V and 7 bases for J; bases not matched to a gene: 4. The CDR3 is 15 amino acids. CDR1 MGHRA and CDR2 YSYEKL come from the germline V gene. The CDR3 reads CASSRRLAGDGELFF. CDR3 coding DNA: TGCGCCAGCAGCCGACGACTAGCGGGAGACGGGGAGCTGTTTTTT.

This clone was recorded once. V gene TRBV5-1 combines with J gene TRBJ2-1, with a tentative D call TRBD1 (6 bases). The V gene lost 4 bases and the J gene lost 2 bases, with 16 bases spanning the gap. CDR1 and CDR2 (germline): SGHRS, YFSETQ. The CDR3 is 16 residues long. CDR3 protein: CASSPGTQEPYNEQFF. Written as DNA, the CDR3 is TGCGCCAGCAGCCCCGGGACACAGGAACCCTACAATGAGCAGTTCTTC.

This chain uses TRBV2 with TRBJ1-1; D remains ambiguous. V was cut by 4 bases and J by 11 bases, with 14 bases left in between. The germline gives CDR1 SNHLY, CDR2 FYNNEI. This CDR3 is built from 12 residues. CDR3 bases: TGTGCCAGCAGTGCCACAAGCAAAGGGGCTTTCTTT. Translating gives CASSATSKGAFF.

The V gene is TRBV6-5, the J gene TRBJ1-1; 7 nucleotides align to TRBD1. This CDR3 contains 14 residues. With 6 bases clipped from V and 10 bases from J, the junction kept 14 bases outside the gene matches. CDR1 and CDR2 from the germline V gene are MNHEY and SVGAGI. The chain's CDR3 is CASRPIQGVRRAFF. The DNA for the CDR3 is TGTGCCAGCAGGCCAATTCAGGGGGTAAGGCGAGCTTTCTTT.

V gene TRBV14 combines with J gene TRBJ2-1, with TRBD1 as a possible D gene (6 bases). Germline V gene lookup returns CDR1 SGHDN and CDR2 FVKESK. Deletions cut 1 base from V and 3 bases from J, with 13 bases between. The CDR3 length is 16 residues. The CDR3 DNA sequence: TGTGCCAGCAGCCAAGTCCCCAGGACAGTCTACAATGAGCAGTTCTTC. Translated, it gives CASSQVPRTVYNEQFF.

This clone has more than one count but fewer than ten. J is TRBJ2-3 and V is TRBV6-1; D possibly corresponds to TRBD2 (5 bases). The germline V and J ends were trimmed by 4 bases and 3 bases, with 14 bases remaining between them. Germline lookup yields CDR1 MNHNS and CDR2 SASEGT. The CDR3 is 15 amino acids. The CDR3 DNA sequence: TGTGCCAGCAGTGCGGCCGGGTGGGAGACAGATACGCAGTATTTT. Translation: CASSAAGWETDTQYF.

The chain links TRBV2 to TRBJ1-5; the match to TRBD1 covers 10 bases. Germline V lookup: CDR1 SNHLY, CDR2 FYNNEI. The ends lost 5 bases at V and 4 bases at J; junction bases unmatched: 5. The CDR3 contains 15 residues. The CDR3 DNA reads TGTGCCAGCAGTCCGGGGACAGGGGTTAATCAGCCCCAGCATTTT. It is translated as CASSPGTGVNQPQHF.

V gene TRBV5-1 combines with J gene TRBJ2-5, with D perhaps TRBD1 (6 bases). The V gene lost 4 bases and the J gene lost 5 bases, with 12 bases spanning the gap. CDR1 is SGHRS, CDR2 YFSETQ, per germline. This CDR3 spans 13 amino acids. CDR3 in DNA: TGCGCCAGCAGCGGGGGCCGATTGGAGACCCAGTACTTC. It encodes CASSGGRLETQYF.

Comment on this clone: An end of the junction differs from the germline gene, which may be a read error. In DNA form, the CDR3 reads TGTGCCAGCAGCCAGGCGTGGACAAAGTATAGTTCACCCCTCCACTTT. Translated, it gives CASSQAWTKYSSPLHF. The chain recombines TRBV14 with TRBJ1-6; TRBD1 might be the D (5 bases). This CDR3 contains 16 residues. In germline, CDR1 is SGHDN, CDR2 FVKESK.

This sequence joins TRBV6-1 and TRBJ2-7; D remains ambiguous. Trimming stripped 5 bases from V and 2 bases from J, with 13 bases between. Germline values: CDR1 MNHNS, CDR2 SASEGT. The CDR3 contains 14 residues. In nucleotides, the CDR3 is TGTGCCAGCAGTTCGTTCAGAGGAACCTACGAGCAGTACGTC. Its translation: CASSSFRGTYEQYV.